One and the same sample provided the 19 T cell receptor beta chains below, sequenced in a study of CD8 T cells in Susac syndrome. RNA in amounts of roughly 0.5 to 1 ug was reverse transcribed with random hexamers. TCRdb reprocessed the immunoSEQ multiplex PCR reads with MiXCR, giving one entry per CDR3 protein. The repertoire holds about 150,000 distinct CDR3 sequences, around 95% seen once, with 0.15% in the top ten. Material: CD8+ T cells from PBMCs. Receptors were obtained from a human donor with multiple sclerosis.

This clonotype showed up just a few times. The chain employs TRBV6-1 and TRBJ2-7; a possible D gene is TRBD2 (6 bases). Per germline, CDR1 MNHNS and CDR2 SASEGT. The CDR3 extends over 15 amino acids. Trimming removed 3 bases at V and 5 bases at J, with 17 bases between. The CDR3 loop is CASSEMGGSGNEQYV. CDR3 coding DNA: TGTGCCAGCAGTGAGATGGGCGGTAGCGGCAACGAGCAGTACGTC.

The genes are TRBV7-9 and TRBJ2-7; D possibly corresponds to TRBD2 (5 bases). Germline V gene lookup returns CDR1 SEHNR and CDR2 FQNEAQ (reference sequence). V lost 5 bases, J lost 5 bases, and 16 bases lay in between. The CDR3 extends over 14 amino acids. The CDR3 DNA reads TGTGCCAGCAGCCGGGGTTATTTGGGCAACGAGCAGTACGTC. Translating it yields CASSRGYLGNEQYV.

J is TRBJ2-3 and V is TRBV7-9, with TRBD1 as a possible D gene (6 bases). Germline loops: CDR1 SEHNR, CDR2 FQNEAQ (reference sequence). The CDR3 spans 12 residues. V was cut by 5 bases and J by 14 bases, with 17 bases left in between. This CDR3 is CASSHPLGHPYF. In nucleotides, the CDR3 is TGTGCCAGCAGCCACCCCCTGGGACATCCGTATTTT.

This chain uses TRBV11-2 with TRBJ2-1; D may be TRBD2 (5 bases). The CDR3 is 13 residues long. V lost 3 bases to trimming and J lost 9 bases, with 12 bases between them. Germline CDR1 is SGHAT and CDR2 is FQNNGV. The CDR3 DNA reads TGTGCCAGCAGCTTCCCCTGGAGCGGTGAGCAGTTCTTC. Amino acids: CASSFPWSGEQFF.

This clonotype was picked up one time. The chain recombines TRBV5-6 with TRBJ2-7; weak D call: TRBD1 (6 bases). Germline values: CDR1 SGHDT, CDR2 YYEEEE. The CDR3 runs to 15 residues. Trimming stripped 4 bases from V and 5 bases from J, with 19 bases between. CDR3 region: CASSTSTGKVDEQYV. The CDR3 DNA reads TGTGCCAGCAGCACCAGTACAGGGAAGGTGGACGAGCAGTACGTC.

The V gene is TRBV19, the J gene TRBJ2-7; D is undetermined. Germline values: CDR1 LNHDA, CDR2 SQIVND (reference sequence). CDR3 length: 13 amino acids. The V and J ends lost 6 bases and 1 base respectively, with 10 bases between them. CDR3 sequence (DNA): TGTGCCAGTAGCGACGACAATTCCTACGAGCAGTACGTC. Translating gives CASSDDNSYEQYV.

The chain joins TRBV7-9 to TRBJ2-5; D not resolved. The V end lost 2 bases, the J end lost 3 bases, and 16 bases lay between the germline ends. The germline CDR1 and CDR2 sequences are SEHNR and FQNEAQ (reference sequence). CDR3 length: 16 amino acids. In DNA form, the CDR3 reads TGTGCCAGCAGCTTACCGCTTTGGTCCCTAGAAGAGACCCAGTACTTC. This translates into CASSLPLWSLEETQYF.

The rearrangement joins TRBV4-1 to TRBJ2-7; 9 bases align to TRBD1. The CDR3 consists of 13 residues. From germline, CDR1 is MGHRA and CDR2 YSYEKL. V dropped 3 bases and J dropped 6; count of bases not matched to a gene: 3. CDR3 nucleotides: TGCGCCAGCAGCCAGGGACAGGGAAGCGAGCAGTACTTC. This encodes CASSQGQGSEQYF.

The chain has TRBV3-1 and TRBJ2-3; 9 bases line up with TRBD2. V dropped 4 bases and J dropped 10; count of bases not matched to a gene: 12. Germline loops: CDR1 LGHDT, CDR2 YNNKEL (reference sequence). The CDR3 has 15 residues. In DNA, the CDR3 is TGTGCCAGCAGCCGAACCCGGACTAGCGAAGTTGCGCAGTATTTT. Translation gives CASSRTRTSEVAQYF.

This chain connects TRBV9 to TRBJ2-3; TRBD2 aligns across 9 bases. Germline CDR1 is SGDLS and CDR2 is YYNGEE. This CDR3 spans 16 amino acids. Trimming at V came to 0 bases and at J to 5 bases, leaving 7 bases not matched to a gene. The CDR3 sequence: CASSVEGGGVGDTQYF. Here the CDR3 DNA reads TGTGCCAGCAGCGTAGAAGGCGGGGGGGTTGGAGATACGCAGTATTTT.

The V gene is TRBV4-1, the J gene TRBJ1-3, with D hard to call. V shed 2 bases and J shed 2 bases, with 19 bases lying between them. The CDR3 consists of 18 residues. Germline loops: CDR1 MGHRA, CDR2 YSYEKL. The CDR3 DNA sequence: TGCGCCAGCAGCCAATTCCTTCCCCCGGTTGAAGCTGGAAACACCATATATTTT. Residues: CASSQFLPPVEAGNTIYF.

This chain joins TRBV3-1 and TRBJ2-3; D possibly uses TRBD1 or TRBD2 (5 bases each). Trimming left V 0 bases short and J 6 bases short, with 16 bases between. CDR1 and CDR2 (germline): LGHDT, YNNKEL (reference sequence). The CDR3 runs to 16 residues. CDR3 sequence reads: CASSQDRGPDLDTQYF. CDR3 nucleotide sequence: TGTGCCAGCAGCCAAGATCGGGGACCCGACCTGGATACGCAGTATTTT.

The genes are TRBV27 and TRBJ2-1; 8 bases are shared with TRBD2. Germline V gene sequence: CDR1 MNHEY, CDR2 SMNVEV (reference sequence). The CDR3 is 15 amino acids. The V segment lost 4 bases and the J segment 10 bases; nucleotides outside the gene matches: 12. In DNA, the CDR3 is TGTGCCAGCAGTTCCCCAACGGGGGGGCCGGGAGAGCAGTTCTTC. Its translation: CASSSPTGGPGEQFF.

V is TRBV29-1 and J is TRBJ1-2, with unresolved D. Trimming cost V 7 bases and J 4 bases, with 13 bases left between them. The germline CDR1 and CDR2 sequences are SQVTM and ANQGSEA. The length of the CDR3 is 12 residues. For the CDR3, the DNA is TGCAGCGCCACCACCAATTTCTATGGCTACACCTTC. The encoded protein is CSATTNFYGYTF.

CDR3 sequence reads: CACLDRGGIYGYTF. CDR3 bases: TGTGCCTGCCTAGATAGGGGCGGTATCTATGGCTACACCTTC. This rearrangement joins TRBV30 to TRBJ1-2; D might be TRBD1 (5 bases). The V end lost 6 bases, the J end lost 4 bases, and 18 bases lay between the germline ends. The CDR3 sequence is 14 residues long. The germline V gene encodes CDR1 GTSNPN and CDR2 SVGIG (reference sequence). The variable domain in full, completed from reference TRBV30 and TRBJ1-2, reads SQTIHQWPATLVQPVGSPLSLECTVEGTSNPNLYWYRQAAGRGLQLLFYSVGIGQISSEVPQNLSASRPQDRQFILSSKKLLLSDSGFYLCACLDRGGIYGYTFGSGTRLTVV.

V is TRBV12-3 or TRBV12-4 and J is TRBJ2-1, with a weak D call TRBD2 (5 bases). The CDR3 totals 11 residues. V shed 6 bases and J shed 8 bases, with 8 bases lying between them. CDR3 protein: CASSTGDEQFF. CDR3 in DNA: TGTGCCAGCAGCACCGGGGATGAGCAGTTCTTC.

The V and J genes are TRBV12-3 or TRBV12-4 and TRBJ2-7, with TRBD1 as a possible D gene (6 bases). The CDR3 sequence is 15 residues long. The V and J ends lost 5 bases and 4 bases respectively, with 18 bases between them. The CDR3 bases are TGTGCCAGCAGTACAGGGTTGGTAGAAGTTTACGAGCAGTACTTC. Translated: CASSTGLVEVYEQYF.

The V and J genes are TRBV9 and TRBJ1-5, with 12 bases identical to TRBD1. Trimming at V came to 0 bases and at J to 7 bases, leaving 2 bases not matched to a gene. Germline-derived CDR1 and CDR2 are SGDLS and YYNGEE. This CDR3 has 15 amino acids. CDR3 sequence (DNA): TGTGCCAGCAGCGTAGGAGGGACAGGGGGCCAGCCCCAGCATTTT. Protein sequence: CASSVGGTGGQPQHF.

The chain combines TRBV5-1 with TRBJ2-3, with D unclear. This CDR3 region has 15 residues. V was pared by 0 bases and J by 6 bases, with 14 bases between. The V gene's germline CDR1 is SGHRS and CDR2 YFSETQ. CDR3: CASSLEGGSSDTQYF. The CDR3 coding sequence is TGCGCCAGCAGCTTGGAAGGCGGTTCTTCGGATACGCAGTATTTT.